The subject of this entry is one T cell receptor beta chain. Its antigen is unknown. Base qualities were left out, and no much larger clone turns up one base away. This entry is derived from a study of T cell responses to AZD1222 COVID-19 vaccine (dated by TCRdb to the early 2020s). Background on the whole study: Because spike-specific TCR depth and breadth did not differ between the two schedules, AZD1222 recipients who got a second dose at roughly 4 weeks were pooled with those who got a second dose at roughly 12 weeks. Enrollment into the trials was organized by age into subgroups of 18-55, 56-69 and 70-plus years, and those subgroups contained roughly 150, 30 and 60 TCR-sequenced participants, respectively. TCR sequencing was performed for 230 to 250 trial participants, of whom about 200 were given two doses of AZD1222 and around 25 were given two doses of MenACWY control vaccine.

CDR1 and CDR2 were assigned from the germline V gene as WSHSY and SAAADI. The CDR3, cysteine through phenylalanine, is 14 amino acids long. CDR3 DNA is the only sequence kept; it has 42 bases, read in frame from the first base. V and J lose 6 bases and 1 base, and a span of 11 bases separates them. Beyond this particular receptor, the publication reports: After two AZD1222 doses, spike-specific TCR breadth and depth were significantly higher than at day 0 and than in MenACWY recipients. The 56-69-year group was small, and its depth increase did not reach significance, likely because of low power. Reportedly, close to half of the unique spike-specific TCRs recognized epitopes lying outside the regions that are mutated in the B.1.351 and B.1.1.7 variants. Participants were mostly white British, with more females than males. The authors suggested clonal diversity may have been underestimated. Conclusions about previously exposed vaccinees are limited, since just five to seven AZD1222 recipients were seropositive for SARS-CoV-2 at baseline. Because no day 14 peak-response samples were available, repertoires were characterized only after the peak T cell response. The vaccine-associated CD4 TCRs covered the entire spike protein, and the dominant responses fell in regions 160-218 and 743-854.

The CDR3 regions of human TCRbeta chains were analyzed by immunosequencing. The published analysis was carried out like this. TCRs in the repertoires were compared against a reference library of SARS-CoV-2-specific TCRs that had been generated with the MIRA antigen-specificity platform. Breadth meant the fraction of unique TCRs that were SARS-CoV-2-associated, whereas depth meant the fraction of total T cells that were SARS-CoV-2-associated. Each spike-specific TCR was assigned to its reactive spike region and to a CD4 or CD8 class using the MIRA data. Log10-transformed breadth and depth values were compared by one-way ANOVA with Sidak's multiple comparisons tests. This immuneACCESS table, as held by TCRdb, lists in-frame sequences with V and J called but not all clones. Of the missing ones, under half trace to an unresolved V gene in checked studies; the others have no known cause. The V and J calls and the clone size are those of that table, but D and trimming were determined from the DNA. The sample table records some 140,000 clones; approximately 90% of these occur just once. The ten biggest clones cover roughly 2% of the sample.

Per the publication, the time point label means: baseline before first vaccination. Vaccinee samples were obtained from the UK trials COV001 and COV002, which included a single-blind randomized controlled phase 2/3 trial of AZD1222 (ChAdOx1 nCoV-19) in healthy adults. For TCRbeta chain sequencing, PBMC samples were collected from trial participants at day 0 and at day 28 after the second dose. This TCR was recovered from an adult in good health. The receptor chain draws on TRBV10-2 and TRBJ2-3, and perhaps TRBD2 as D gene, on 6 matching bases. Sequenced material: peripheral blood, taken on day 0 of AZD1222 vaccination. Here the CDR3 is given as CASRDGRGTDTQYF. The nucleotide sequence is TGCGCCAGCAGGGACGGGAGAGGCACAGATACGCAGTATTTT.